This is a list of T cell receptor beta chains from one sample in a study of blood T cell repertoires in COVID-19. Clones were read by immunoSEQ multiplex PCR, and TCRdb kept only the in-frame ones, dropping some. The sample records 150,000 to 200,000 clones, roughly 89% being singletons. The sample taken for sequencing was peripheral blood. The receptors were sampled from a woman aged 65 to 85 with COVID-19, enrolled during active disease. Each CDR3 is given with its conserved first and last residue. The order of the fields is V gene, D gene, clone size, CDR3 protein. A D gene is named only where the DNA matches it firmly. Expanded clones are given a class, and other clones once, few, many or no size at all.

TRBV6-5 | TRBD2 | - | CASSYFRGGDTGELFF
TRBV2 | - | - | CASRWQGNTGELFF
TRBV28 | - | - | CASSLAQDYGYTF
TRBV7-8 | TRBD1 | - | CASRIGTASSYEQYF
TRBV5-6 | - | - | CASNGVGYNEQFF
TRBV2 | - | - | CASSGLANEQYF
TRBV6-6 | - | - | CASDPSTGINEQFF
TRBV5-1 | - | - | CASSSNILASGYNEQFF
TRBV25-1 | - | - | CASSEYNGGTYEQYF
TRBV10-3 | - | - | CAISDGPSGRGF
TRBV11-2 | - | - | CASSLDRGPGNTIYF
TRBV5-1 | TRBD2 | - | CASRNQLAGGQETQYF
TRBV20-1 | TRBD1 | - | CSASSGGNTEAFF
TRBV3-1/TRBV3-2 | - | - | CASSQGGVETQYF
TRBV7-2 | TRBD1 | - | CASSLGGTVNQPQHF
TRBV7-2 | TRBD1 | - | CASSRKTGEGEKLFF
TRBV19 | - | - | CASSIDRNYGYTF
TRBV27 | TRBD1 | once | CASSLGQGGEKLFF
TRBV6-5 | - | - | CASTAGDHGSPLHF
TRBV19 | - | - | CASRPGRGSGTEAFF
TRBV5-1 | TRBD1 | - | CASSLVGTGLGEQYF
TRBV24-1 | - | - | CATSDRGAGEAFF